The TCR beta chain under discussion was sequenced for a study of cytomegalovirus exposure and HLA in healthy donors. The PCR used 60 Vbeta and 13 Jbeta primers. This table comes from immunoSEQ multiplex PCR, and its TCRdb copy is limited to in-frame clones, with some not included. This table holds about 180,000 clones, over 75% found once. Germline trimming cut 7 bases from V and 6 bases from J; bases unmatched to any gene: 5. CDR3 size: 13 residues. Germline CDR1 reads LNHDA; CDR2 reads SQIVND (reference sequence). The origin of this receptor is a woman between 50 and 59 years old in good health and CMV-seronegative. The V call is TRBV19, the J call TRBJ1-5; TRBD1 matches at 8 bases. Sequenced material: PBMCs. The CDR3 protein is CASIGQGAQPQHF. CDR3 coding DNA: TGTGCCAGTATCGGGCAGGGGGCTCAGCCCCAGCATTTT. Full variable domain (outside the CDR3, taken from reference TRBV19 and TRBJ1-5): DGGITQSPKYLFRKEGQNVTLSCEQNLNHDAMYWYRQDPGQGLRLIYYSQIVNDFQKGDIAEGYSVSREKKESFPLTVTSAQKNPTAFYLCASIGQGAQPQHFGDGTRLSIL.